These 18 T cell receptor beta chains came from one sample sequenced in a study of tumor-infiltrating lymphocytes in primary liver carcinoma. cDNA specific to TCR beta was made from 500 ng of total RNA, with a constant-region primer employed for priming. Slightly modified ARM-PCR served as the procedure for the TCR beta libraries. These libraries came from three rounds of nested multiplex PCR. The opening two PCR rounds, around 9 cycles each, paired TRBV1-TRBV30 forward primers with a C-beta reverse primer. TCRdb reprocessed the multiplex PCR reads via MiXCR and lists one record per CDR3 protein. The table records approximately 210,000 distinct CDR3 sequences, less than 70% of them present only once. Unsorted whole blood supplied the blood RNA, and germline DNA was isolated too. Sequencing used peripheral blood. The receptors come from a woman aged 60-75 years with primary liver carcinoma and hepatitis B virus infection.

This clonotype was recorded only once. At one end, the junction sequence differs from germline, possibly due to a read error. This chain links TRBV12-3 or TRBV12-4 with TRBJ2-3, with D perhaps TRBD2 (5 bases). CDR3 length: 19 amino acids. DNA for the CDR3: TGTGCCAGCATCCGACGGGAACTGGCCAAGTGGGTGAGCATAGATACGCAGTATTTT. This translates into CASIRRELAKWVSIDTQYF.

About this clonotype itself: This may be a read error, as it is one base from a much larger clone. The CDR3 sequence is CASSFLGRMDIQHF. CDR3 bases: TGTGCCAGCAGCTTTTTAGGCAGGATGGACATTCAGCACTTC. The rearrangement uses TRBV5-6 and TRBJ2-4, with D possibly matching TRBD1 (5 bases). The germline gives CDR1 SGHDT, CDR2 YYEEEE. CDR3 size: 14 residues.

V is TRBV24-1 and J is TRBJ2-5; 8 positions match TRBD1. Trimming at V came to 3 bases and at J to 5 bases, leaving 10 bases not matched to a gene. Germline V gives CDR1 KGHDR, CDR2 SFDVKD. The CDR3 has 16 amino acids. The CDR3 loop is CATSDPGQGGRETQYF. CDR3 nucleotides: TGTGCCACCAGTGATCCAGGACAGGGAGGACGCGAGACCCAGTACTTC.

The chain uses TRBV6-1 and TRBJ2-7; D is perhaps TRBD1 or TRBD2 (5 bases each). The V gene's germline CDR1 is MNHNS and CDR2 SASEGT. The CDR3 runs 18 residues. Trimming took 3 bases from V and 4 from J, leaving 25 bases between them. Here the CDR3 DNA reads TGTGCCAGCAGTGATGGCCTGAAGGGAGCTGCGAGGGGTTACGAGCAGTACTTC. Its protein product is CASSDGLKGAARGYEQYF.

This clonotype showed up many times. The V call is TRBV29-1, the J call TRBJ2-1, with D hard to call. Germline-derived CDR1 and CDR2 are SQVTM and ANQGSEA. Between the trimmed V and J ends, which lost 2 bases and 2 bases, there was a span of 7 bases. The CDR3 covers 13 residues. CDR3 residues: CSVELQAYNEQFF. DNA for the CDR3: TGCAGCGTTGAACTCCAAGCCTACAATGAGCAGTTCTTC.

This clonotype was seen more than once but under ten times. A much larger clone lies a single base off, so this may be a read error. The chain's CDR3 is CASKATGFNQPQHF. Here the CDR3 DNA reads TGTGCCAGCAAGGCGACAGGGTTCAATCAGCCCCAGCATTTT. This sequence joins TRBV12-3 or TRBV12-4 and TRBJ1-5, with 7 bases that match TRBD1. The CDR3 spans 14 residues. With 7 bases clipped from V and 3 bases from J, the junction kept 6 bases outside the gene matches.

The V call is TRBV14, the J call TRBJ1-2; TRBD1 might be the D (6 bases). This CDR3 comprises 17 residues. Trimming shortened V by 0 bases and J by 8 bases, and 22 bases separated the two germline ends. Germline-derived CDR1 and CDR2 are SGHDN and FVKESK. The DNA for the CDR3 is TGTGCCAGCAGCCAAGACCGCAGGGGACCCGTTTGGGGAGGCTACACCTTC. Translation gives CASSQDRRGPVWGGYTF.

Turning to this clonotype: A junction end diverges from the germline sequence, so it may reflect a read error. The chain carries TRBV29-1 and TRBJ1-1, with D tentatively TRBD1 (5 bases). The CDR3 consists of 13 residues. Germline V lookup: CDR1 SQVTM, CDR2 ANQGSEA. The CDR3 nucleotides are TGCAGAGTTGCATTTGGGGGGAACACTGAACCTTTCTTT. This codes for CRVAFGGNTEPFF. The full variable domain, rest sourced from reference TRBV29-1 and TRBJ1-1, is SAVISQKPSRDICQRGTSLTIQCQVDSQVTMMFWYRQQPGQSLTLIATANQGSEATYESGFVIDKFPISRPNLTFSTLTVSNMSPEDSSIYLCRVAFGGNTEPFFGQGTRLTVV.

With regard to this clonotype: The junction and the germline gene differ at one end; a read error may be behind it. The chain couples TRBV12-3 or TRBV12-4 to TRBJ1-2; D gene ambiguous. CDR3 size: 11 residues. CDR3 sequence: CASIFGQARAF. The CDR3 region has the DNA TGTGCCAGCATTTTTGGCCAAGCGCGGGCCTTC.

In the case of this clonotype: A much bigger clone sits one base away, suggesting this may be a read error. The CDR3 sequence: CASLWGGVRRETQYF. CDR3 DNA: TGTGCCAGCCTCTGGGGGGGGGTTCGGCGAGAGACCCAGTACTTC. The chain is built from TRBV6-6 and TRBJ2-5, with 7 bases matching TRBD2. V shed 8 bases, J shed 4 bases, and the junction held 13 bases outside the gene matches. The CDR3 totals 15 residues. Germline-derived CDR1 and CDR2 are MNHNY and SVGAGI (reference sequence).

In the case of this clonotype: It may be a read error: a sequence one base away is much more abundant. Here the CDR3 DNA reads TGTGCCAGCAATCGACTCGGTTCCTACGAGCAGTACTTC. This sequence encodes CASNRLGSYEQYF. The chain couples TRBV5-4 to TRBJ2-7; D uncertain. The CDR3 sequence is 13 residues long. V shed 6 bases and J shed 1 base, with 11 bases lying between them. Germline V gene data show CDR1 as SGHNT and CDR2 as YYREEE (reference sequence). The entire variable domain, with the rest obtained from reference TRBV5-4 and TRBJ2-7, is as follows: ETGVTQSPTHLIKTRGQQVTLRCSSQSGHNTVSWYQQALGQGPQFIFQYYREEENGRGNFPPRFSGLQFPNYSSELNVNALELDDSALYLCASNRLGSYEQYFGPGTRLTVT.

Points on this clonotype: A much larger clone lies a single base off, so this may be a read error. The chain carries TRBV7-8 and TRBJ2-1; 10 nucleotides align to TRBD2. With 5 bases clipped from V and 9 bases from J, the junction kept 22 bases outside the gene matches. This CDR3 has 19 residues. CDR1 is SGHVS, CDR2 FQNEAQ, per germline. The CDR3, as DNA: TGTGCCAGCAGCCCCCCACTAGCGGGACATCTACCCCTCTCTACTGAGCAGTTCTTC. It specifies CASSPPLAGHLPLSTEQFF.

A note on this clonotype: It is likely a read error, because the conserved phenylalanine at the end of the CDR3 is missing. The rearrangement joins TRBV11-3 to TRBJ1-5; D not certain. This CDR3 region has 16 residues. Germline CDR1 reads SGHNT; CDR2 reads YENEEA. The CDR3 sequence: CASSPRTGHSKQPQHS. In nucleotides, the CDR3 is TGTGCCAGCAGCCCTAGGACGGGCCATAGCAAACAGCCCCAGCATTCC.

This clonotype was detected many times. The chain joins TRBV29-1 to TRBJ1-2; D gene ambiguous. CDR1 is SQVTM and CDR2 is ANQGSEA in the germline V gene. The CDR3 is made up of 13 amino acids. V was shortened by 4 bases and J by 0 bases, with 9 bases between the two germline ends. The CDR3 spells CSVGGGPNYGYTF. In DNA form, the CDR3 reads TGCAGCGTTGGTGGAGGCCCTAACTATGGCTACACCTTC.

The chain links TRBV12-3 or TRBV12-4 to TRBJ1-2; 9 bases match TRBD1. V lost 5 bases, J lost 10 bases, and 11 bases stayed unmatched. The CDR3 totals 14 residues. The CDR3 DNA is TGTGCCAGCAGTGAGGGGACAGGGAAGTCTGACTACACCTTC. Residues: CASSEGTGKSDYTF.

This chain connects TRBV11-2 to TRBJ2-7; weak D call: TRBD2 (5 bases). The CDR3 has 15 residues. The germline gives CDR1 SGHAT, CDR2 FQNNGV. Trimming took 5 bases from V and 3 from J, leaving 17 bases between them. The CDR3 nucleotides are TGTGCCAGCAGCCCTTGGACTTACGGAAACTACGAGCAGTACTTC. This translates into CASSPWTYGNYEQYF.

This chain joins TRBV11-2 and TRBJ2-1; weak D call: TRBD2 (5 bases). The germline CDR1 and CDR2 sequences are SGHAT and FQNNGV. The V gene lost 11 bases and the J gene lost 5 bases, with 16 bases spanning the gap. CDR3 length equals 13 residues. The CDR3 loop reads CASRGLTDNEQFF. The CDR3 DNA sequence: TGTGCCTCCAGAGGACTGACCGACAATGAGCAGTTCTTC.

J is TRBJ2-1 and V is TRBV15, with TRBD2 matching 14 bases. V gave up 4 bases and J gave up 7 bases; unmatched junction bases: 3. The CDR3 spans 15 residues. Germline lookup yields CDR1 LNHNV and CDR2 YYDKDF (reference sequence). CDR3 nucleotides: TGTGCCACCAGCACCAGGACTAGCGGGGGGAATGAGCAGTTCTTC. As protein: CATSTRTSGGNEQFF.